One and the same sample provided the 18 T cell receptor beta chains below, sequenced in a study of blood T cell repertoires in COVID-19. Sequencing used immunoSEQ multiplex PCR; TCRdb keeps in-frame clones, though not all of them. The sample carries about 110,000 clones, about 85% recorded once. Specimen: peripheral blood. The receptors were gathered from a woman aged 60 to 75 with COVID-19, enrolled during active disease.

V and J are TRBV18 and TRBJ2-1, with a weak D call TRBD1 (5 bases). CDR3 length: 16 amino acids. The ends were cut back, 5 bases at V and 5 bases at J, with 19 bases in the middle. The germline gives CDR1 KGHSH, CDR2 LQKENI. CDR3 nucleotide sequence: TGTGCCAGCTCAAAAGTTGGGCAGGGAAACCACAATGAGCAGTTCTTC. It translates to CASSKVGQGNHNEQFF. The whole variable domain, remainder taken from reference TRBV18 and TRBJ2-1, is NAGVMQNPRHLVRRRGQEARLRCSPMKGHSHVYWYRQLPEEGLKFMVYLQKENIIDESGMPKERFSAEFPKEGPSILRIQQVVRGDSAAYFCASSKVGQGNHNEQFFGPGTRLTVL.

The chain joins TRBV19 to TRBJ1-3, with D uncertain. Looked up from germline, CDR1 is LNHDA and CDR2 is SQIVND (reference sequence). V shed 1 base and J shed 0 bases, with 10 bases lying between them. This CDR3 contains 16 residues. The CDR3 protein is CASSIVEQSSGNTIYF. The CDR3 nucleotides read TGTGCCAGTAGTATAGTGGAACAGAGCTCTGGAAACACCATATATTTT.

V gene TRBV6-1 combines with J gene TRBJ2-3; perhaps TRBD2 as D (6 bases). The germline V gene has CDR1 MNHNS and CDR2 SASEGT. The V end lost 1 base, the J end lost 7 bases, and 15 bases lay between the germline ends. This CDR3 has 15 residues. This CDR3 reads CASSEVGTGPYTQYF. The CDR3 DNA reads as TGTGCCAGCAGTGAAGTAGGGACTGGACCTTATACGCAGTATTTT.

The chain couples TRBV19 to TRBJ1-5, with TRBD1 as a possible D gene (6 bases). The germline V gene has CDR1 LNHDA and CDR2 SQIVND (reference sequence). This CDR3 region has 14 residues. Trimming stripped 4 bases from V and 4 bases from J, with 11 bases between. CDR3 sequence reads: CASSTGQLNQPQHF. In DNA, the CDR3 is TGTGCCAGTAGTACTGGACAGCTTAATCAGCCCCAGCATTTT.

J is TRBJ2-3 and V is TRBV29-1; 9 bases match TRBD1. CDR1 is SQVTM and CDR2 is ANQGSEA in the germline V gene. The CDR3 length is 14 residues. V was clipped by 4 bases and J by 6 bases; unmatched bases: 8. The CDR3 loop is CSVVTGQGLDTQYF. DNA of the CDR3: TGCAGCGTTGTAACGGGACAGGGACTGGATACGCAGTATTTT.

The rearrangement links TRBV3-1 (or the pseudogene TRBV3-2) to TRBJ1-1; 11 positions agree with TRBD1. The junction had 6 bases not matched to a gene; V was cut back by 7 bases and J by 5 bases. This CDR3 contains 14 residues. Germline V CDR1 and CDR2: LGHDT, YNNKEL (reference sequence). The DNA for the CDR3 is TGTGCCAGCACCCAGGGACAGGGGGGGACTGAAGCTTTCTTT. This sequence encodes CASTQGQGGTEAFF.

The chain couples TRBV10-3 to TRBJ1-5; the match to TRBD1 covers 7 bases. Germline-derived CDR1 and CDR2 are ENHRY and SYGVKD. Trimming took 10 bases from V and 2 from J; bases not matched to a gene: 8. The CDR3 runs 14 residues. Written as DNA, the CDR3 is TGTGCCACTTCCCCAGGGGGAGGCAATCAGCCCCAGCATTTT. Encoded protein: CATSPGGGNQPQHF.

The chain joins TRBV7-9 to TRBJ1-1; TRBD1 agrees at 10 bases. Germline values: CDR1 SEHNR, CDR2 FQNEAQ (reference sequence). This CDR3 comprises 17 residues. V was pared by 5 bases and J by 2 bases, with 11 bases of the junction left unmatched. The CDR3 DNA follows: TGTGCCAGCAGCCCCGGGACAGGGGACCGCCTTAACACTGAAGCTTTCTTT. It yields the protein CASSPGTGDRLNTEAFF.

V and J are TRBV18 and TRBJ1-1; D call uncertain. CDR1 and CDR2 from the germline V gene are KGHSH and LQKENI. Deletions cut 3 bases from V and 8 bases from J, with 7 bases between. The CDR3 is made up of 11 amino acids. The CDR3 region is CASSPEQEAFF. CDR3 DNA sequence: TGTGCCAGCTCACCCGAACAGGAAGCTTTCTTT.

The chain joins TRBV25-1 to TRBJ1-2; 11 bases agree with TRBD1. CDR3 length equals 14 residues. Trimming cost V 9 bases and J 6 bases; bases outside gene matches: 9. Germline CDR1 reads MGHDK; CDR2 reads SYGVNS. CDR3 sequence: CASTRGQGAHGYTF. DNA for the CDR3: TGTGCCAGTACCCGAGGACAGGGGGCCCATGGCTACACCTTC.

V usage is TRBV7-6 and J usage is TRBJ1-6, with TRBD1 matching over 8 bases. V lost 5 bases and J lost 6; bases outside the gene matches: 6. The CDR3 length is 15 residues. The germline CDR1 and CDR2 sequences are SGHVS and FNYEAQ. The CDR3 DNA sequence: TGTGCCAGCAGCCCGGGGACAGGATTTAATTCACCCCTCCACTTT. Amino acids: CASSPGTGFNSPLHF. Full variable domain (outside the CDR3, taken from reference TRBV7-6 and TRBJ1-6): GAGVSQSPRYKVTKRGQDVALRCDPISGHVSLYWYRQALGQGPEFLTYFNYEAQQDKSGLPNDRFSAERPEGSISTLTIQRTEQRDSAMYRCASSPGTGFNSPLHFGNGTRLTVT.

V and J are TRBV5-8 and TRBJ1-1, with unresolved D. CDR1 SGHTS and CDR2 YDEGEE come from the germline V gene. Trimming took 1 base from V and 6 from J, leaving 10 bases between them. This CDR3 region has 13 residues. CDR3 sequence reads: CASSLRGLAEAFF. The CDR3 DNA reads TGTGCCAGCAGCTTGCGGGGATTGGCTGAAGCTTTCTTT.

The V and J genes are TRBV7-6 and TRBJ1-3, with 7 bases identical to TRBD1. The CDR3 covers 14 residues. Per the germline V gene, CDR1 is SGHVS and CDR2 is FNYEAQ. J was trimmed by 5 bases and V by 5 bases; bases with no gene match: 6. The CDR3 bases are TGTGCCAGCAGCGGGGGACAGTATAGAAACACCATATATTTT. Translating gives CASSGGQYRNTIYF. Based on the CDR3 plus reference TRBV7-6 and TRBJ1-3, the full variable domain is GAGVSQSPRYKVTKRGQDVALRCDPISGHVSLYWYRQALGQGPEFLTYFNYEAQQDKSGLPNDRFSAERPEGSISTLTIQRTEQRDSAMYRCASSGGQYRNTIYFGEGSWLTVV.

This chain links TRBV5-1 with TRBJ1-4, with TRBD1 matching 10 bases. The germline V gene has CDR1 SGHRS and CDR2 YFSETQ. J lost 6 bases, V lost 4 bases, and 9 bases had no gene match. The CDR3 contains 16 residues. CDR3 DNA sequence: TGCGCCAGCAGCATACAACCCGGGACAGGGGATGAAAAACTGTTTTTT. It specifies CASSIQPGTGDEKLFF.

This rearrangement joins TRBV27 to TRBJ2-7, with 11 positions matching TRBD1. The CDR3 covers 15 residues. Per germline, CDR1 MNHEY and CDR2 SMNVEV (reference sequence). Trimming at V came to 8 bases and at J to 3 bases, leaving 9 bases not matched to a gene. The DNA for the CDR3 is TGTGCCAGCTACTCAACCGGGACAGGGGGCTACGAGCAGTACTTC. It translates to CASYSTGTGGYEQYF.

The J gene is TRBJ1-1, the V gene TRBV19; D call uncertain. Germline-derived CDR1 and CDR2 are LNHDA and SQIVND (reference sequence). The CDR3 is 14 residues long. The ends were cut back, 2 bases at V and 0 bases at J, with 7 bases in the middle. The CDR3: CASSISIVNTEAFF. Written as DNA, the CDR3 is TGTGCCAGTAGTATATCAATAGTGAACACTGAAGCTTTCTTT.

The chain employs TRBV7-8 and TRBJ2-5; TRBD2 agrees at 14 bases. Unmatched junction bases numbered 7, after V lost 5 bases and J lost 2 bases. CDR3 length: 17 residues. The germline V gene encodes CDR1 SGHVS and CDR2 FQNEAQ. CDR3 in DNA: TGTGCCAGCAGCCGCTTGGGACTAGCGGGGGTACAAGAGACCCAGTACTTC. It specifies CASSRLGLAGVQETQYF. Combining the CDR3 with reference TRBV7-8 and TRBJ2-5 gives the whole variable domain GAGVSQSPRYKVAKRGQDVALRCDPISGHVSLFWYQQALGQGPEFLTYFQNEAQLDKSGLPSDRFFAERPEGSVSTLKIQRTQQEDSAVYLCASSRLGLAGVQETQYFGPGTRLLVL.

The V call is TRBV6-5, the J call TRBJ1-2; the D is unclear. Germline V gene data show CDR1 as MNHEY and CDR2 as SVGAGI. The CDR3 has 15 amino acids. V dropped 8 bases and J dropped 0 bases, with 16 bases sitting between them. In DNA form, the CDR3 reads TGTGCCAGCCGCCCCACCGGAGGGACTAACTATGGCTACACCTTC. It encodes CASRPTGGTNYGYTF.